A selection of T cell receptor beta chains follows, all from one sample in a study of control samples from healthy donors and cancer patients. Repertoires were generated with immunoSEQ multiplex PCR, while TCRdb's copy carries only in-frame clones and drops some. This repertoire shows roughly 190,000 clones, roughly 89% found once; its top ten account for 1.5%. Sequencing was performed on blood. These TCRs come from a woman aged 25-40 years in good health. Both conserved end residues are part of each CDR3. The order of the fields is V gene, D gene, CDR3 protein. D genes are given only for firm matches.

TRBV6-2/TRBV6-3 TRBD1 CASSTDRGRREKLFF
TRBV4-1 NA CASSQTGSNQPQHF
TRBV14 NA CASSHRGAGQPQHF
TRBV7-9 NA CASSLAGDNEQFF
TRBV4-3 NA CASSQENSAYEQYF
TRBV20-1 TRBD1 CSASVPGQGVPPPKNIQYF
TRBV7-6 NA CASSLWGEEQYF
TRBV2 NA CASSTDSSYEQYF
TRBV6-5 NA CASSQYSGNTIYF
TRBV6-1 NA CASSESGGRQPQHF
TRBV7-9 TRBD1 CASSLGTGWETQYF
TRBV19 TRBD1 CASSKWTGSRNQPQHF
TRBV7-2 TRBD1 CASSPRTGGNTEAFF
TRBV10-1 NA CASRSQSGNTIYF
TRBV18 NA CASSPTGVAEAFF
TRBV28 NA CASSFLGQPNTEAFF
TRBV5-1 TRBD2 CASSHTSGKETQYF
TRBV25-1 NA CASSGREGYYGYTF
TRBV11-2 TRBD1 CASSSVKGAGTEAFF
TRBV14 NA CASSQDLGSPLHF
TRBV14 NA CASSQAGYEQYF
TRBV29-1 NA CSVGDIPYEQYF
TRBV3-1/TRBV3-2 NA CASSQEYTGELFF
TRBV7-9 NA CASSLGSGWNEKLFF
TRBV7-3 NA CASSSYTDTQYF
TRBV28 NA CASSLSETYEQYF
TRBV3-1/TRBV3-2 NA CASSQWGTGELFF
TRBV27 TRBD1 CASRTGGANYGYTF
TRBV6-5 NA CASSYRIGTAGGELFF
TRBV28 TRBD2 CASSTTSGRALFPQYF
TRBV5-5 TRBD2 CASTGLAGYQETQYF
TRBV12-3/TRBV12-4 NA CASSLAGDTQYF
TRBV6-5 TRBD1 CASSSDRGQNSPLHF
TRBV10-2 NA CASSGHHPNTEAFF
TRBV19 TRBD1 CASSVGQGPDTQYF
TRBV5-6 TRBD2 CASSLARAGVGYEQYF
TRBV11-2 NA CASSLEGLVSGRNTEAFF
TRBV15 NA CATSRDHHWNYGYTF
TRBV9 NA CASSVGETTNEKLFF
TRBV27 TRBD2 CASSGAGGNTGELFF
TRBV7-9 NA CATTGEDYGYTF
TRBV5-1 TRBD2 CASSEGLAGVEQFF
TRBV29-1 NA CSVVWGSGAFF
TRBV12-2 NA CASRLSNYSNQPQHF
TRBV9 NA CASSPPPGTHNEQFF
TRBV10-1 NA CASSDCQDSNQPQHF
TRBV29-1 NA CSVEVPGRMVSEAFF
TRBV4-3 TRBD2 CASSQGDSGSSPTGELFF
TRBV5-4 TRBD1 CASSPRQGGGRNEQFF
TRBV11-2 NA CASSLGWLASTNEKLFF
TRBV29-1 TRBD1 CSVPGQGLYEQYF
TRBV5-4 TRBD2 CASSLTSGSVGELFF